This record covers a single TCR beta chain. The antigen is unknown. One end of the junction is discordant with germline, which a read error may explain. BIOMED2 TRB-A/B primer pools were used in multiplex TRB PCR. TCRdb re-derived calls from the multiplex PCR reads in MiXCR, one entry per CDR3 protein. The sample gives around 20,000 distinct CDR3 sequences, more than 30% of which show up once; approximately 2% is in the top ten. Blood genomic DNA input for TRB amplification was 250-500 ng. This CDR3 has 12 residues. Germline loops: CDR1 SGHNT, CDR2 YENEEA. This specimen comes from a study of T and B cells in COVID-19 patients. The study's findings and limits: Active COVID-19 showed highly clonal TRB repertoires; recovery showed diversity and richness above healthy donors. CD4+, regulatory T cell, CD8+ and sorted SARS-CoV-2-responsive or tetramer+ T cells were not yet sequenced. There were approximately 2,500 TCR clusters exclusive to the recovered cohort, some 31 with low generation probability.

Sequencing input: blood. V and J are TRBV11-3 and TRBJ2-1, with 7 bases that match TRBD2. The sequence derives from a human donor who had recovered from COVID-19. Written as DNA, the CDR3 is TGTGCCAGCAGCTATGGGACTACCCCACAGGTCTTC. The encoded protein is CASSYGTTPQVF.